This TCR beta chain appears in the sequencing data of a study of cytomegalovirus exposure and HLA in healthy donors. The CDR3 contains 15 residues. Germline CDR1 is MNHNS and CDR2 is SASEGT. V was clipped by 6 bases and J by 3 bases, with 12 bases between them. It was with 60 Vbeta and 13 Jbeta primers that the PCR ran. Profiling relied on immunoSEQ multiplex PCR, and the TCRdb table lists in-frame clones only, not all of them. This table has around 120,000 clones, around 80% appearing once. Study findings and constraints: Roughly even sequencing depth across donors was the assumption behind the presence/absence analyses. A later analysis linked a missense DCLRE1C variant to TCR beta V- and J-gene trimming.

This clone was counted between two and nine times. As yet, its antigen is unknown. Sequenced material: PBMCs. This chain uses TRBV6-1 with TRBJ2-6; tentatively, D is TRBD2 (6 bases). This receptor was identified in a boy between 2 and 10 years old in good health and CMV-seronegative. The CDR3 protein is CASREGNVGANVLTF. DNA for the CDR3: TGTGCCAGCAGGGAGGGTAATGTTGGGGCCAACGTCCTGACTTTC.